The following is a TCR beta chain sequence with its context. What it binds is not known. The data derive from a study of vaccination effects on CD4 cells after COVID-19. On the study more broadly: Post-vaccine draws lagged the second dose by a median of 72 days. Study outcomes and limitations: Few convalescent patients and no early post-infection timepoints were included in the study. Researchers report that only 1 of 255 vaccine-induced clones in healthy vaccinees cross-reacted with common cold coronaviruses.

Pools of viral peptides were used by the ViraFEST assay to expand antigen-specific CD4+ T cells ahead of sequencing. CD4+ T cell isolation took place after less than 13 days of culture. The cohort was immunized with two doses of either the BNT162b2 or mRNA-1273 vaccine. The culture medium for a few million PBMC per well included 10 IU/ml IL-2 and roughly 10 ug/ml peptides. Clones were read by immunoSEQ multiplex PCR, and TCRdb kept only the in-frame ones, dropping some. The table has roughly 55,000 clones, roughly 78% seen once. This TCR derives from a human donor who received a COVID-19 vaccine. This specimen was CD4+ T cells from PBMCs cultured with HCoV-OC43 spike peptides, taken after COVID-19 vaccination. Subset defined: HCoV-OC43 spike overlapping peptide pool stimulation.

CDR3 region: CASSPQGWTEAFF. The CDR3 DNA is TGTGCCAGCTCACCGCAGGGGTGGACTGAAGCTTTCTTT. The chain has TRBV18 and TRBJ1-1; weak D call: TRBD1 (6 bases). Germline V gene sequence: CDR1 KGHSH, CDR2 LQKENI. The CDR3 extends over 13 amino acids. With 3 bases removed from V and 5 bases from J, the gap between germline ends came to 10 bases.